This T cell receptor beta chain was documented in a study of human T cells and chemical hapten exposure. Study as a whole: The variation in per-sample TCR yields arose mainly from small differences in pooled library volumes.

The study's findings and limits: Expanded TCRs showed more large CDR3 clusters than pre-sensitization or healthy control sets.

Germline-derived CDR1 and CDR2 are MDHEN and SYDVKM. The germline V and J ends were trimmed by 6 bases and 3 bases, with 8 bases remaining between them. The CDR3 is 13 amino acids. This clonotype showed up many times. Its specificity is unknown. As handled by the study authors: A per-sample median of about 94,000 TCRs was observed, with counts ranging from roughly 23,224 to 700,000. MiXCR, applied by TCRdb to the RACE reads, yields one record per CDR3 protein. TCRdb, not the authors, supplied the V and J calls. The table includes tens of thousands of distinct CDR3 sequences, 5% to 6% detected once. Stated time point: patch test 3, about 24 weeks after DPC sensitization. Treatment noted: therapeutic diphenylcyclopropenone sensitization with weekly scalp DPC.

The chain is built from TRBV28 and TRBJ1-4; D is perhaps TRBD1 (5 bases). Sequencing used whole blood, obtained in connection with sensitization to the hapten diphenylcyclopropenone (DPC). This TCR was recovered from a young man with alopecia areata. Some clones in this sample may be carry-over from other donors' samples. This CDR3 reads CASRGDPNEKLFF. The CDR3 DNA sequence: TGTGCCAGCAGGGGGGACCCTAATGAAAAACTGTTTTTT.